The sequence of this TCR beta chain was determined in a study of T cells in localized non-small cell lung cancer. Comment on this clone: Its target is not known.

Study-wide points: Maximal T cell clonality occurred in uninvolved adjacent lung, with tumor ranking below it.

The table came from immunoSEQ multiplex PCR; TCRdb's copy has only in-frame clones and leaves some out. Here the sample spans tens of thousands of clones, 70% to 90% being singletons. The receptor's source is a man aged 35 to 69 with stage II lung adenocarcinoma. The sequences come from PBMCs, collected before any cancer treatment.

CDR3 residues: CASSPGGTSGGEGQFF. CDR3 DNA: TGTGCCAGCAGCCCCGGTGGGACTAGCGGGGGGGAAGGGCAGTTCTTC. The V call is TRBV5-4, the J call TRBJ2-1, with 16 nucleotides matching TRBD2. The V gene's germline CDR1 is SGHNT and CDR2 YYREEE (reference sequence). Trimming took 4 bases from V and 12 from J; bases not matched to a gene: 10. The CDR3 runs 16 residues. The whole variable domain, filled in from reference TRBV5-4 and TRBJ2-1, reads ETGVTQSPTHLIKTRGQQVTLRCSSQSGHNTVSWYQQALGQGPQFIFQYYREEENGRGNFPPRFSGLQFPNYSSELNVNALELDDSALYLCASSPGGTSGGEGQFFGPGTRLTVL.